The 25 T cell receptor beta chains reported below all come from one sample, sequenced in a study of human T cells and chemical hapten exposure. TCRdb re-called the RACE reads through MiXCR, storing one row per CDR3 protein. The sample holds some 80,000 distinct CDR3 sequences; about 10% are singletons and the top ten take around 4.4%. The time point is: patch test 1, 2 weeks after DPC sensitization. The sample's treatment: therapeutic diphenylcyclopropenone sensitization with weekly scalp DPC. This specimen consisted of whole blood, obtained in connection with sensitization to the hapten diphenylcyclopropenone (DPC). The receptors stem from a woman between 50 and 59 years old with alopecia areata. Some clones in this sample may be carry-over from other donors' samples.

This clonotype was found a few times. The V and J genes are TRBV29-1 and TRBJ2-7; 9 nucleotides agree with TRBD1. The CDR3 runs to 12 residues. Germline V lookup: CDR1 SQVTM, CDR2 ANQGSEA. The ends lost 6 bases at V and 6 bases at J; junction bases unmatched: 6. The CDR3 reads CSVGTGSAEQYF. DNA for the CDR3: TGCAGCGTCGGGACAGGGTCGGCCGAGCAGTACTTC.

This clonotype was detected a few times. The chain uses TRBV7-2 and TRBJ1-3, with D perhaps TRBD1 (6 bases). This CDR3 is built from 16 residues. The V end was cut by 4 bases, the J end by 1 base, with 14 bases between. CDR1 is SGHTA, CDR2 FQGNSA, per germline. The CDR3 spells CASSSTGTLSGNTIYF. DNA of the CDR3: TGTGCCAGCAGCTCTACAGGGACCCTATCTGGAAACACCATATATTTT.

This clonotype was seen at least ten times. The chain recombines TRBV12-3 or TRBV12-4 with TRBJ2-7, with TRBD2 identical over 8 bases. The CDR3 has 16 amino acids. Trimming took 3 bases from V and 0 from J; bases not matched to a gene: 7. The CDR3 reads CASSFHIAGYSYEQYF. Written as DNA, the CDR3 is TGTGCCAGCAGTTTTCATATAGCGGGGTACTCCTACGAGCAGTACTTC.

This rearrangement joins TRBV11-2 to TRBJ2-3, with no clear D. The CDR3 is 13 amino acids. From germline, CDR1 is SGHAT and CDR2 FQNNGV. Trimming stripped 0 bases from V and 4 bases from J, with 5 bases between. For the CDR3, the DNA is TGTGCCAGCAGCTTAGATTGGGCAGATACGCAGTATTTT. Translating gives CASSLDWADTQYF.

This clonotype was detected only a few times. The chain uses TRBV6-5 and TRBJ1-1; the D gene is possibly TRBD1 (5 bases). The CDR3 is 12 residues long. CDR1 is MNHEY and CDR2 is SVGAGI in the germline V gene. V was clipped by 6 bases and J by 9 bases, with 14 bases between them. CDR3 protein: CASRSGTGKAFF. Written as DNA, the CDR3 is TGTGCCAGCAGGTCCGGGACGGGTAAAGCTTTCTTT.

In this sample, this clonotype is medium-sized. V is TRBV30 and J is TRBJ1-2; D is undetermined. The CDR3 has 12 residues. CDR1 is GTSNPN and CDR2 is SVGIG in the germline V gene (reference sequence). Trimming left V 5 bases short and J 8 bases short, with 15 bases between. The CDR3 here is CAWEAGHVGYTF. The CDR3 coding sequence is TGTGCCTGGGAGGCAGGTCATGTAGGCTACACCTTC.

The chain links TRBV4-2 to TRBJ2-2; 8 bases align to TRBD1. This CDR3 contains 15 residues. V dropped 1 base and J dropped 4; count of bases not matched to a gene: 2. Germline V gives CDR1 LGHNA, CDR2 YNFKEQ. This chain's CDR3 is CASSQGQGSTGELFF. The CDR3 DNA is TGTGCCAGCAGCCAAGGACAGGGGAGCACCGGGGAGCTGTTTTTT.

The chain links TRBV28 to TRBJ2-3, with 10 bases identical to TRBD2. This CDR3 has 15 amino acids. Germline-derived CDR1 and CDR2 are MDHEN and SYDVKM. Trimming at V came to 5 bases and at J to 2 bases, leaving 4 bases not matched to a gene. CDR3 sequence: CASSLSGGPTDTQYF. The CDR3 nucleotides read TGTGCCAGCAGTCTTAGCGGGGGGCCCACAGATACGCAGTATTTT.

The chain links TRBV3-1 to TRBJ2-1, with 12 positions matching TRBD2. V shed 5 bases, J shed 10 bases, and the junction held 9 bases outside the gene matches. Germline assignment: CDR1 LGHDT and CDR2 YNNKEL (reference sequence). CDR3 size: 15 residues. The CDR3 loop reads CASSSWTSGIEEQFF. CDR3 nucleotides: TGTGCCAGCAGCTCCTGGACTAGCGGGATTGAGGAGCAGTTCTTC.

The V and J genes are TRBV7-2 and TRBJ1-6, with D unresolved. V dropped 5 bases and J dropped 0 bases, with 11 bases sitting between them. Germline CDR1 and CDR2: SGHTA and FQGNSA. The CDR3 length is 16 residues. CDR3 residues: CASSVVPSSYNSPLHF. In DNA form, the CDR3 reads TGTGCCAGCAGCGTGGTGCCTAGCTCCTATAATTCACCCCTCCACTTT.

The chain employs TRBV18 and TRBJ2-7; 7 bases fit TRBD1. This CDR3 has 15 amino acids. The ends lost 1 base at V and 2 bases at J; junction bases unmatched: 5. Germline V gives CDR1 KGHSH, CDR2 LQKENI. As DNA, the CDR3 is TGTGCCAGCTCACCACGAAGGCAGGGGGCCTACGAGCAGTACTTC. This encodes CASSPRRQGAYEQYF.

This clonotype was observed at least ten times. The V gene is TRBV6-1, the J gene TRBJ1-1; 11 nucleotides line up with TRBD1. Germline V lookup: CDR1 MNHNS, CDR2 SASEGT. The CDR3 consists of 16 residues. Trimming cost V 7 bases and J 2 bases; bases outside gene matches: 9. The CDR3 spells CASITGQGVGNTEAFF. The CDR3 nucleotides read TGTGCCAGCATCACGGGACAGGGGGTTGGAAACACTGAAGCTTTCTTT.

Many counts were recorded for this clonotype. The V and J genes are TRBV6-5 and TRBJ2-5; 7 nucleotides agree with TRBD1. The CDR3 is 13 residues long. CDR1 MNHEY and CDR2 SVGAGI come from the germline V gene. J gave up 2 bases and V 5 bases, and 2 bases lay outside the gene matches. The CDR3 region is CASSQGQQETQYF. DNA for the CDR3: TGTGCCAGCAGTCAGGGACAGCAAGAGACCCAGTACTTC.

This clonotype turned up a few times. The rearrangement links TRBV12-3 or TRBV12-4 to TRBJ2-1, with 10 nucleotides matching TRBD2. V was clipped by 8 bases and J by 5 bases; unmatched bases: 9. This CDR3 region has 15 residues. CDR3 DNA: TGTGCCAGCGGACCTAGCGGGAGAGCCCACAATGAGCAGTTCTTC. Its protein is CASGPSGRAHNEQFF.

Many counts were recorded for this clonotype. CDR3 amino acids: CASSLNDRGKLFF. The DNA for the CDR3 is TGCGCCAGCAGCCTCAACGACAGGGGAAAACTGTTTTTT. The genes are TRBV5-1 and TRBJ1-4, with TRBD1 matching over 8 bases. J was trimmed by 10 bases and V by 4 bases; bases with no gene match: 6. CDR1 is SGHRS, CDR2 YFSETQ, per germline. There are 13 residues in the CDR3.

The gene calls are TRBV7-2 and TRBJ1-5; D is undetermined. The CDR3 is 14 residues long. Germline V CDR1 and CDR2: SGHTA, FQGNSA. V lost 5 bases and J lost 2, with 10 bases in between. The CDR3, as DNA: TGTGCCAGCAGCGATGCGGCGGGCAATCAGCCCCAGCATTTT. It yields the protein CASSDAAGNQPQHF.

V usage is TRBV12-3 or TRBV12-4 and J usage is TRBJ1-1, with 7 positions matching TRBD1. This CDR3 has 14 amino acids. Trimming cost V 5 bases and J 6 bases; bases outside gene matches: 9. The CDR3 sequence: CASSRQTGMAEAFF. In DNA, the CDR3 is TGTGCCAGCAGTAGACAGACAGGGATGGCTGAAGCTTTCTTT.

This clonotype turned up a few times. V is TRBV28 and J is TRBJ2-1; 9 nucleotides match TRBD1. Germline V gives CDR1 MDHEN, CDR2 SYDVKM. J was trimmed by 7 bases and V by 6 bases; bases with no gene match: 7. The length of the CDR3 is 14 residues. The CDR3 spells CASSSRDRENEQFF. CDR3 DNA sequence: TGTGCCAGCAGCTCAAGGGACAGGGAGAATGAGCAGTTCTTC.

The table lists this clonotype with many counts. This chain connects TRBV28 to TRBJ1-1; the D is unclear. Germline V lookup: CDR1 MDHEN, CDR2 SYDVKM. The V end lost 8 bases, the J end lost 4 bases, and 8 bases lay between the germline ends. CDR3 length: 11 residues. The CDR3 DNA reads as TGTGCCAGCGCCCTGGGCACTGAAGCTTTCTTT. Amino acid sequence: CASALGTEAFF.

This clonotype was counted many times. The chain employs TRBV6-1 and TRBJ1-4; D not resolved. CDR1 and CDR2 (germline): MNHNS, SASEGT. Trimming took off 4 bases at V and 0 bases at J, with 12 bases between the two ends. The CDR3 is made up of 16 amino acids. The CDR3 region is CASSVRLGSTNEKLFF. In nucleotides, the CDR3 is TGTGCCAGCAGTGTCCGACTAGGCTCAACTAATGAAAAACTGTTTTTT.

This clonotype has at least ten counts. The J gene is TRBJ1-5, the V gene TRBV18; maybe TRBD1 (6 bases). With 4 bases removed from V and 2 bases from J, the gap between germline ends came to 9 bases. CDR3 length equals 14 residues. CDR1 is KGHSH and CDR2 is LQKENI in the germline V gene. Here the CDR3 DNA reads TGTGCCAGCTCACAGGGGGGCGGCAATCAGCCCCAGCATTTT. This codes for CASSQGGGNQPQHF.

This clonotype was detected a few times. The chain joins TRBV5-5 to TRBJ2-1; the D gene is possibly TRBD2 (6 bases). Germline values: CDR1 SGHKS, CDR2 YYEKEE (reference sequence). The CDR3 contains 15 residues. Trimming took 3 bases from V and 6 from J, leaving 16 bases between them. CDR3 region: CASSWGDRDTNEQFF. The CDR3 DNA is TGTGCCAGCAGCTGGGGGGACCGAGATACCAATGAGCAGTTCTTC.

This clonotype was seen many times. The rearrangement uses TRBV5-4 and TRBJ2-3; the D is unclear. The CDR3 extends over 11 amino acids. The V gene's germline CDR1 is SGHNT and CDR2 YYREEE (reference sequence). Trimming stripped 4 bases from V and 2 bases from J, with 2 bases between. This CDR3 is CASSNTDTQYF. In nucleotides, the CDR3 is TGTGCCAGCAGCAACACAGATACGCAGTATTTT.

There are a few counts of this clonotype. The chain combines TRBV19 with TRBJ1-5, with 8 bases matching TRBD1. V lost 8 bases to trimming and J lost 7 bases; unmatched junction nucleotides: 7. This CDR3 comprises 13 residues. Germline lookup yields CDR1 LNHDA and CDR2 SQIVND (reference sequence). The DNA for the CDR3 is TGTGCCAGTGGAGAGACAGGGGCACAGCCCCAGCATTTT. Protein sequence: CASGETGAQPQHF.

This clonotype came up many times. The rearrangement uses TRBV7-9 and TRBJ2-2, with D unclear. The ends were cut back, 4 bases at V and 5 bases at J, with 11 bases in the middle. The germline V gene encodes CDR1 SEHNR and CDR2 FQNEAQ (reference sequence). The CDR3 covers 14 residues. CDR3 DNA: TGTGCCAGCAGCTCCACGACGCGTACCGGGGAGCTGTTTTTT. Translation gives CASSSTTRTGELFF.